A single sample gave rise to the 7 T cell receptor beta chains below, sequenced in a study of T cell responses to AZD1222 COVID-19 vaccine. Some clones are missing from TCRdb's copy, which holds only in-frame ones; the method was immunoSEQ multiplex PCR. In the table there are about 150,000 clones, 70% to 90% of which are singletons. The source was peripheral blood, collected 28 days after the second AZD1222 dose. All receptors come from an adult who received the AZD1222 COVID-19 vaccine.

The CDR3 DNA sequence: TGTGCCAGCAGCTTAGGTGGGGGCTATGGCTACACCTTC. Translating it yields CASSLGGGYGYTF. V is TRBV7-8 and J is TRBJ1-2, with D possibly matching TRBD1 (5 bases). The CDR3 is made up of 13 amino acids. Looked up from germline, CDR1 is SGHVS and CDR2 is FQNEAQ. Trimming took off 1 base at V and 4 bases at J, with 7 bases between the two ends. The variable domain in full, with the rest retrieved from reference TRBV7-8 and TRBJ1-2, is GAGVSQSPRYKVAKRGQDVALRCDPISGHVSLFWYQQALGQGPEFLTYFQNEAQLDKSGLPSDRFFAERPEGSVSTLKIQRTQQEDSAVYLCASSLGGGYGYTFGSGTRLTVV.

The genes are TRBV7-2 and TRBJ1-5; D might be TRBD1 (5 bases). Trimming stripped 5 bases from V and 7 bases from J, with 15 bases between. The CDR3 totals 14 residues. The germline V gene encodes CDR1 SGHTA and CDR2 FQGNSA. CDR3 DNA: TGTGCCAGCAGCCCTCACGGGGGGGGGCAGCCCCAGCATTTT. Protein sequence: CASSPHGGGQPQHF. The full variable domain, rest sourced from reference TRBV7-2 and TRBJ1-5, is GAGVSQSPSNKVTEKGKDVELRCDPISGHTALYWYRQSLGQGLEFLIYFQGNSAPDKSGLPSDRFSAERTGGSVSTLTIQRTQQEDSAVYLCASSPHGGGQPQHFGDGTRLSIL.

The chain links TRBV6-5 to TRBJ1-1, with 11 nucleotides matching TRBD1. The V gene's germline CDR1 is MNHEY and CDR2 SVGAGI. This CDR3 region has 14 residues. The J segment lost 7 bases and the V segment lost 2 bases, leaving 3 bases of the junction unmatched. The CDR3 coding sequence is TGTGCCAGCAGTTACGGGACAGGGGGTTTTGAAGCTTTCTTT. This gives the protein CASSYGTGGFEAFF.

This rearrangement joins TRBV6-5 to TRBJ2-7; D not certain. Germline assignment: CDR1 MNHEY and CDR2 SVGAGI. Trimming removed 5 bases from V and 2 bases from J, with 13 bases in between. This CDR3 has 14 amino acids. The CDR3 spells CASSPFVGPYEQYF. The CDR3 nucleotides are TGTGCCAGCAGTCCCTTTGTAGGCCCCTACGAGCAGTACTTC.

This chain links TRBV9 with TRBJ2-3; TRBD2 matches 9 bases. The CDR3 totals 17 residues. V lost 0 bases, J lost 1 base, and 6 bases stayed unmatched. Germline CDR1 reads SGDLS; CDR2 reads YYNGEE. This chain's CDR3 is CASSVAAGGWGTDTQYF. Here the CDR3 DNA reads TGTGCCAGCAGCGTAGCAGCGGGGGGCTGGGGCACAGATACGCAGTATTTT.

The chain joins TRBV30 to TRBJ1-5; D ambiguous. The V gene lost 1 base and the J gene lost 1 base, with 2 bases spanning the gap. Germline lookup yields CDR1 GTSNPN and CDR2 SVGIG (reference sequence). CDR3 length: 12 amino acids. Here the CDR3 reads CAWSGSNQPQHF. The CDR3 DNA reads TGTGCCTGGAGTGGCAGCAATCAGCCCCAGCATTTT.

J is TRBJ1-2 and V is TRBV3-1 (or the pseudogene TRBV3-2); 9 bases are a match to TRBD1. CDR1 and CDR2 (germline): LGHDT, YNNKEL (reference sequence). The CDR3 consists of 15 residues. The ends lost 4 bases at V and 7 bases at J; junction bases unmatched: 10. The CDR3 loop reads CASSPPPRTGVGYTF. Written as DNA, the CDR3 is TGTGCCAGCAGCCCCCCCCCTAGGACAGGGGTTGGCTACACCTTC.